Described below is a single TCR beta chain sequence and its context. Its antigen target is currently unknown. Base quality data are lacking; no much larger clone is found one base away. The data stem from a study of cytomegalovirus exposure and HLA in healthy donors (dated by TCRdb to 2017 to 2019). About the investigation overall: In an earlier analysis of 550 to 750 of the donors, 250 to 300 Gb of sequence data and some 100 million unique TCR beta sequences from roughly 200 million T cells were reported. The study used immunosequencing to profile the T cell repertoires of 670 or so subjects and linked those repertoires to cytomegalovirus serostatus. The genetic ancestry cluster associated with self-reported Caucasian donors included about 81% of the 300 to 450 genotyped donors. In an earlier analysis of roughly 600 of the donors, high-throughput TCR beta sequencing was used to judge whether each TCR beta V gene segment behaved as functional or pseudogenic. HLA typing included class I and class II loci at four-digit resolution. Approximately 300 gigabases of sequencing data and roughly 80 million unique TCR sequences made up an early release that covered several hundred HLA-typed donors. Rather than drawing on any new phenotypic data, the later analysis identified candidate immune exposures from TCR beta sequences and the way those sequences occurred across donors. Genome-wide SNP genotypes for about 60% of the roughly 670 donors were used in a later genetic analysis, which treated that subset as a discovery cohort. To predict cytomegalovirus infection status, the study brought together high-throughput TCR immunosequencing, statistical association of individual TCRs with disease status, and machine learning. Four or five DR-DQ haplotypes were treated as single units for association and clustering because of strong linkage in the cohort. The number of typed donors differed by locus: 629-630 for A, B, C, DRB1 and DQB1; 522 for DQA1; around 580 for DPA1; and around 470 for DPB1. Every repertoire in the discovery cohort had been generated on one and the same sequencing platform. In a later analysis, previously published TCR beta repertoires from 666 donors were re-analyzed and high-resolution HLA genotyping was added so that TCR occurrence patterns could be studied. Among some 400 genotyped donors of the cohort, an average of approximately 240,000 unique TCR beta nucleotide sequences was sequenced per donor, of which about 18% were non-productive. The study was designed to test whether signatures of past pathogen exposure could be identified by cataloging public T cell receptors. Donor age, sex, ethnicity and CMV serostatus were collected together with the repertoire data. A separate validation cohort of about 110 different subjects was used in addition to the roughly 640-subject first cohort.

Broader findings and caveats from the paper: A further reported finding was that TCR beta sequences accurately predicted the HLA-A and HLA-B alleles for most subjects in the first cohort. Because counts were too low, some 17 rarely observed V segments, including chromosome 9 orphons, were left out of the earlier analysis of several hundred of the donors. In this cohort, only TCR beta chains were sequenced, and detectable features were limited by the absence of alpha or paired-chain data. Cytomegalovirus status was reported to be diagnosed by the classifier with high specificity and sensitivity in both the original and validation cohorts. In a later analysis, TCR association rates were found to vary across HLA loci, with the most associated TCRs seen for DRB1 alleles and the fewest for HLA-C alleles. In a later analysis, most CMV-associated TCR beta chains were found to appear HLA-restricted, with HLA associations seemingly driven largely by CMV exposure. According to a later analysis, parvovirus B19, influenza, CMV and Epstein-Barr virus appeared linked to several top co-occurrence clusters. In a later analysis, HLA-associated TCR beta chains were found to be more clonally expanded and to have lower generation probabilities than equally common non-associated chains. An association between a missense DCLRE1C variant and V-gene and J-gene trimming of TCR beta chains was found in a later genetic analysis and replicated in an independent cohort. Presence/absence analyses assumed roughly uniform sequencing depth across donors, an assumption that may not hold. In the study, roughly 160 TCR beta chains were listed as associated with cytomegalovirus. The only immune exposure information available for the cohort was CMV serostatus. The authors suggested that the approach could potentially be generalized to other disease states and immunological phenotypes. A few of the identified cytomegalovirus-associated TCR beta chains were confirmed in vitro to be specific for cytomegalovirus antigens. Some IMGT-functional V segments, including TRBV6-2 and TRBV6-3, could not be distinguished by the 87-base-pair reads and were therefore excluded. Across donors, most TCR sequences were observed very rarely, whereas some public TCRs were present in many individuals. A group of highly shared sequence variants was considered likely to be a technical artifact of the sequencing pipeline. Assigning TCR associations to individual alleles was difficult when HLA alleles, especially DR and DQ, strongly co-occurred. Because HLA typing was missing for some donors at each locus, association tests included only the typed subset. In an earlier analysis of more than 500 of the donors, most TCR beta V segments appeared in productive rearrangements about 90% or about 30% of the time, broadly matching IMGT annotations. According to a later genetic analysis, donors in an Asian-associated ancestry cluster had fewer N-insertions in productive TCRs than the roughly 700-donor mean. Specific HLA alleles were associated with 16,951 TCR beta sequences at a false discovery rate of 0.05 in a later analysis. Linkage disequilibrium might explain the correlated functional status among segregating V segments, but an unknown experimental factor could not be ruled out.

From the germline V gene, CDR1 is SGDLS and CDR2 is YYNGEE. The CDR3 contains 17 residues, cysteine and phenylalanine counted. This entry keeps only the CDR3 DNA: 51 bases, framed from base 1. The germline V and J ends show losses of 7 bases and 4 bases respectively, and no gene match explains 17 bases of the junction. Library preparation was by the immunoSEQ multiplex PCR assay. A mixture of 60 forward primers for TCR Vbeta segments and 13 reverse primers for TCR Jbeta segments was used in the multiplex PCR. Amplification of the CDR3 region of rearranged TCR beta genes was performed with a multiplex PCR assay on genomic DNA. Amplified TCR beta libraries were sequenced as 87-base-pair reads on the Illumina HiSeq System. On the authors' methods: Across the 500 to 700 repertoires, a later analysis counted tens of millions of unique TCR beta chains, roughly 11 million of which were shared by at least two donors. A nearest-neighbor algorithm error-corrected the raw reads and collapsed the reads into unique sequences, merging closely related sequences to remove PCR and sequencing errors. CDR3 sequences were aligned to IMGT reference sequences to assign V, D and J gene segments. Each retained sequence needed at least a six-nucleotide match to both a V gene segment and a J gene segment. Rearrangements were called productive when the CDR3 lacked stop codons and stayed in frame with V and J; all others were non-productive. CDR3 was defined by IMGT convention, running from the second conserved V-encoded cysteine to the conserved J-encoded phenylalanine. The earlier analysis of about 500 of the donors excluded sequences that lacked an unambiguous match to a single V gene segment. In an earlier analysis of approximately 560 of the donors, a V segment was called functional when productive rearrangements were above 56.7%, and segregating when the standard deviation between donors exceeded 5%. A statistical classification framework was developed to diagnose cytomegalovirus status using the catalog of TCR beta chain sequences. V and J gene assignment, in a later analysis, came from comparing TCR nucleotide sequences with IMGT/GENE-DB human TR gene sequences. Using the TCRdist pipeline, a later analysis assigned CDR3 sequences along with most-parsimonious VDJ recombination scenarios. In a later analysis, each TCR beta chain was defined by its CDR3 amino acid sequence together with its V-gene family, and reads lacking a unique V-gene family were excluded. As a way to deal with suspected cross-contamination and a sequencing artifact, a later analysis dropped roughly 600 nucleotide sequences that were highly shared and had low generation probability. In a later analysis, a clonal expansion index for each public chain was calculated from normalized within-repertoire ranks of inferred template counts. Generation probabilities in a later analysis came from a VDJ recombination model fitted to out-of-frame rearrangements, and those results were checked against IGoR. In a later analysis, TCR-TCR, TCR-HLA and TCR-CMV co-occurrence was scored with hypergeometric tests, and a repertoire-size bias correction was applied to TCR pairs. To estimate false discovery rates, a later analysis permuted the HLA or CMV assignments 20 times. A later analysis grouped co-occurring TCRs with DBSCAN, adding TCRdist sequence similarity when clustering within HLA-allele-positive subsets. For co-occurrence clustering, repertoires with fewer than 30,000 or more than 120,000 public chains were excluded, along with 4 to 6 repertoires with anomalous nucleotide sharing. TCRdb mirrors the immuneACCESS table, restricted to in-frame sequences. Some clones are absent from its copies; in checked studies, under half trace to an unresolved V gene, and the reason for the others is unknown. V, J and clone size were drawn from that table, and D and trimming were deduced from the DNA. The sample table shows over 150,000 clones, and around 80% are seen once. The leading ten clones occupy 3.7% of the sample.

The cohort comprised some 730 healthy bone marrow donors. At the time of sampling, every cohort member was nominally healthy, though immune exposures that went unrecorded were likely present. The donor was CMV seropositive and belonged to the group of 250 to 300 seropositive cohort members. Each donor provided a peripheral blood sample, and peripheral blood mononuclear cells were used for TCR beta sequencing. The Qiagen DNeasy Blood Extraction Kit was used to extract genomic DNA from the blood cell samples. The V and J segments used are TRBV9 and TRBJ2-3; TRBD2 matches 8 bases in the middle. The source is a woman in her sixties or seventies in good health and CMV-seropositive. Sequenced input: PBMCs. In nucleotide form, the sequence is TGTGCCAGCTTAAAGGGTCCGCTAGCGGGTAGTTCAGATACGCAGTATTTT. It translates to CASLKGPLAGSSDTQYF. Where the CDR3 stops, the reference TRBV9 and TRBJ2-3 genes take over; the full variable domain is DSGVTQTPKHLITATGQRVTLRCSPRSGDLSVYWYQQSLDQGLQFLIQYYNGEERAKGNILERFSAQQFPDLHSELNLSSLELGDSALYFCASLKGPLAGSSDTQYFGPGTRLTVL.